This T cell receptor beta chain was captured in a study of CD8 T cells in ankylosing spondylitis. Study outcomes and limitations: Some of the motif variants had earlier been found in reactive arthritis patients' fluid and blood. Disease-linked clones had a CD8+ phenotype and relatively low frequency in peripheral blood. In ankylosing spondylitis patients, matched synovial fluid reportedly showed significant enrichment of disease-linked clones. What seemed typical of ankylosing spondylitis blood was a TCR beta motif built from roughly 8 highly homologous variants.

This clonotype was seen a few times. Its antigen is not identified. Construction of TCR beta libraries was performed using quantitative 5'-RACE with molecular barcodes. TCRdb re-called the 5' RACE reads through MiXCR, storing one row per CDR3 protein. In the table there are 670,000 or so distinct CDR3 sequences, 15% to 20% of which are singletons. The V gene's germline CDR1 is LNHDA and CDR2 SQIVND (reference sequence). The CDR3 length is 16 residues. V shed 7 bases and J shed 2 bases, with 18 bases lying between them. Sequenced: blood, either unsorted or a sorted T cell fraction (not recorded which). V usage is TRBV19 and J usage is TRBJ1-3; maybe TRBD1 (5 bases). The receptor comes from a male donor with ankylosing spondylitis. For the CDR3, the DNA is TGTGCCAGTACGCCCTCTCGACAGAACCCTGGAAACACCATATATTTT. Protein product: CASTPSRQNPGNTIYF.